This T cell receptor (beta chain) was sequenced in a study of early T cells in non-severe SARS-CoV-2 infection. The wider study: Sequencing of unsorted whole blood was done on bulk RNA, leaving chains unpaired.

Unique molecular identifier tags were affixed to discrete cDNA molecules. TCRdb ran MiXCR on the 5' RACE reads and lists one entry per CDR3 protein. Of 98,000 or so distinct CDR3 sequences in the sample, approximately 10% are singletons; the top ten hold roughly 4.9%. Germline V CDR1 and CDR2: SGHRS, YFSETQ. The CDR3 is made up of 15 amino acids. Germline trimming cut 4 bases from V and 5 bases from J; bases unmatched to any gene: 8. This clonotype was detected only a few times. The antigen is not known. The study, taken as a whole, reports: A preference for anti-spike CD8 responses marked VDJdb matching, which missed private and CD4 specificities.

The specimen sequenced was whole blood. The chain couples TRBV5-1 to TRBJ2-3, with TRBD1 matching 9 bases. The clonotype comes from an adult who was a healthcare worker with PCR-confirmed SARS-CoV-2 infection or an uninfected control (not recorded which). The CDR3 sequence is CASSPTPGQGDTQYF. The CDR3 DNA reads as TGCGCCAGCAGCCCTACTCCGGGACAGGGAGATACGCAGTATTTT.